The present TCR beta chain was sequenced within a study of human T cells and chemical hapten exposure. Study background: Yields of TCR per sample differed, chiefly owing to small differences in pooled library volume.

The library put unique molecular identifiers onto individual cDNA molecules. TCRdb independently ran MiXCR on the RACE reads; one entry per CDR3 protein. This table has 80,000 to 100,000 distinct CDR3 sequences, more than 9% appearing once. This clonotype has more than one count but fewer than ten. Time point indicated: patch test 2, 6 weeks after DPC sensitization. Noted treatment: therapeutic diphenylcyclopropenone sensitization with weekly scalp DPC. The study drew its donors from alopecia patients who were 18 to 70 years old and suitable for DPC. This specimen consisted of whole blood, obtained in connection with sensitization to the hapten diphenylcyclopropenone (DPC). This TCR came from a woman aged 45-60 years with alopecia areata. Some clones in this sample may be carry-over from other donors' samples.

CDR3 coding DNA: TGTGCCAGCAGCCGAGGGGGACAGGGGGCAGATACGCAGTATTTT. This encodes CASSRGGQGADTQYF. This rearrangement joins TRBV7-2 to TRBJ2-3; 11 bases are a match to TRBD1. V lost 5 bases to trimming and J lost 4 bases; unmatched junction nucleotides: 5. CDR3 length: 15 residues. CDR1 SGHTA and CDR2 FQGNSA come from the germline V gene.